This TCR beta chain appears in the sequencing data of a study of neoadjuvant anti-PD-1 for oral cavity cancer. As for the study in general: Patients mostly received three to four biweekly nivolumab doses at 3 mg/kg before surgery. Around day 43, patients without progression received a fourth nivolumab dose before surgery. Regarding the study as a whole: Higher pretreatment Treg/Th17 ratios tracked higher pretreatment blood clonality.

V lost 6 bases and J 2 bases, leaving 14 bases between the germline ends. This CDR3 has 15 residues. Germline V gene lookup returns CDR1 LNHDA and CDR2 SQIVND (reference sequence). TCRdb keeps only in-frame clones here, not all; method: immunoSEQ multiplex PCR. In the table there are 11,000 to 15,000 clones, about 67% of which are singletons. Worth noting for this clone: The antigen is unknown.

PBMCs were not maintained or expanded in culture before analysis. Source: PBMCs, taken before nivolumab (anti-PD-1) treatment. The rearrangement uses TRBV19 and TRBJ1-5; perhaps TRBD1 as D (5 bases). The sequence was collected from a person between 40 and 79 years old with oral cavity squamous cell carcinoma. In nucleotides, the CDR3 is TGTGCCAGTAGAGGACACGGCAGCGGCAATCAGCCCCAGCATTTT. It is translated as CASRGHGSGNQPQHF.